One sample yielded the 8 T cell receptor beta chains listed below, sequenced in a study of vaccination effects on CD4 cells after COVID-19. The data were produced by immunoSEQ multiplex PCR, yet TCRdb's version contains in-frame clones alone and is incomplete. Here the sample spans more than 65,000 clones, 81% being singletons. No antigen is known for these receptors. ViraFEST assay sequencing came after antigen-specific CD4+ T cells were expanded with viral peptide pools. When around nine days of culture had elapsed, CD4+ T cells were isolated. Subjects were given two BNT162b2 or mRNA-1273 vaccine doses. The specimen was CD4+ T cells from PBMCs cultured with HCoV-229E spike peptides, collected after COVID-19 vaccination. All receptors come from a human donor who received a COVID-19 vaccine.

The genes are TRBV5-6 and TRBJ2-7; either TRBD1 or TRBD2 may fit D (6 bases each). V lost 7 bases and J lost 6, with 20 bases in between. The CDR3 extends over 14 amino acids. Germline V gene data show CDR1 as SGHDT and CDR2 as YYEEEE. Written as DNA, the CDR3 is TGTGCCAGCGAGGTACTAGGGGGAGGTGTCGAGCAGTACGTC. Translated, it gives CASEVLGGGVEQYV.

The gene calls are TRBV30 and TRBJ1-6; unclear D gene. Trimming pared 4 bases from V and 8 bases from J, leaving 12 bases between. CDR1 GTSNPN and CDR2 SVGIG come from the germline V gene (reference sequence). The CDR3 runs 13 residues. In DNA, the CDR3 is TGTGCCTGGAATGAGCAGGCGGATTCACCCCTCCACTTT. Its protein product is CAWNEQADSPLHF.

This chain links TRBV7-8 with TRBJ1-1; the D gene is possibly TRBD1 (6 bases). CDR3 length: 15 residues. The germline V gene has CDR1 SGHVS and CDR2 FQNEAQ. Trimming stripped 2 bases from V and 1 base from J, with 11 bases between. CDR3: CASSLSGVQNTEAFF. The CDR3 bases are TGTGCCAGCAGCTTATCAGGGGTCCAGAACACTGAAGCTTTCTTT.

In nucleotides, the CDR3 is TGTGCCAGCAGTACTAGCGGGCACGGAAACATTCAGTACTTC. Its protein is CASSTSGHGNIQYF. The chain employs TRBV6-2 or TRBV6-3 and TRBJ2-4; the match to TRBD2 covers 9 bases. The V segment lost 5 bases and the J segment 6 bases; nucleotides outside the gene matches: 5. CDR1 MNHEY and CDR2 SVGEGT come from the germline V gene. The CDR3 length is 14 residues.

The chain is built from TRBV6-1 and TRBJ1-2; 9 nucleotides agree with TRBD1. With V trimmed by 2 bases and J by 4 bases, 5 bases remained unmatched. Per germline, CDR1 MNHNS and CDR2 SASEGT. This CDR3 is 15 amino acids long. The CDR3 DNA follows: TGTGCCAGCAGTGAACACGGGGGACAGGGCTATGGCTACACCTTC. This translates into CASSEHGGQGYGYTF.

The chain is built from TRBV27 and TRBJ1-1, with D perhaps TRBD1 (5 bases). This CDR3 is 16 amino acids long. From germline, CDR1 is MNHEY and CDR2 SMNVEV (reference sequence). V was clipped by 2 bases and J by 4 bases, with 17 bases between them. The DNA for the CDR3 is TGTGCCAGCAGTTTACACTATTCTCCGAGGGGCACTGAAGCTTTCTTT. Translation: CASSLHYSPRGTEAFF.

The V gene is TRBV7-8, the J gene TRBJ1-1, with a weak D call TRBD1 (6 bases). The V end lost 5 bases, the J end lost 3 bases, and 19 bases lay between the germline ends. Germline CDR1 is SGHVS and CDR2 is FQNEAQ. The CDR3 has 16 residues. The CDR3 loop reads CASSPPWGAVDTEAFF. The CDR3 DNA reads TGTGCCAGCAGCCCCCCATGGGGGGCTGTGGACACTGAAGCTTTCTTT.

This clone was picked up one time. The rearrangement links TRBV10-3 to TRBJ1-1, with D unclear. Germline assignment: CDR1 ENHRY and CDR2 SYGVKD. CDR3 length equals 13 residues. The V gene lost 6 bases and the J gene lost 1 base, with 9 bases spanning the gap. The CDR3 is CAIRGSPNTEAFF. The CDR3 DNA reads as TGTGCCATCAGGGGTTCCCCGAACACTGAAGCTTTCTTT.